Shown below are 14 T cell receptor beta chains from a single sample sequenced in a study of vaccination and CD4 T cells after COVID-19. CD4+ T cells that had been cultured provided DNA sequenced with the Oncomine TCR Beta short-read assay. TCRdb called the PCR reads again in MiXCR, with one record for every CDR3 protein. The repertoire consists of more than 10,000 distinct CDR3 sequences, with 35% to 40% occurring once and the leading ten covering around 19%. Their antigens remain unidentified. Stated treatment: roughly ten-day PBMC culture with coronavirus spike peptide pools or control peptides (ViraFEST assay). Material: cultured CD4+ T cells from blood. All receptors come from a human donor with COVID-19.

This clonotype appeared a few times. The CDR3 DNA follows: TGTGCCAGCAGTGGTTCGGGGGGAGGGTACGAGCAGTACTTC. Translating gives CASSGSGGGYEQYF. V gene TRBV6-1 combines with J gene TRBJ2-7; TRBD2 agrees at 7 bases. This CDR3 contains 14 residues. The ends lost 4 bases at V and 4 bases at J; junction bases unmatched: 7. Germline values: CDR1 MNHNS, CDR2 SASEGT.

Only a few counts were recorded for this clonotype. The rearrangement uses TRBV7-9 and TRBJ1-2; TRBD1 matches at 7 bases. V shed 0 bases and J 7 bases; nucleotides not matched to a gene: 2. Germline V lookup: CDR1 SEHNR, CDR2 FQNEAQ (reference sequence). The length of the CDR3 is 13 residues. CDR3 nucleotide sequence: TGTGCCAGCAGCTTAGCTGCAGGGGGTGGCTACACCTTC. Translated, it gives CASSLAAGGGYTF.

This rearrangement joins TRBV19 to TRBJ1-2; 8 bases are a match to TRBD1. Germline values: CDR1 LNHDA, CDR2 SQIVND (reference sequence). Trimming cost V 3 bases and J 7 bases; bases outside gene matches: 10. The CDR3 has 15 residues. CDR3 residues: CASSIRTGRLTGYTF. The DNA for the CDR3 is TGTGCCAGTAGTATCCGGACAGGGCGTTTGACTGGCTACACCTTC.

This clonotype was counted between two and nine times. The rearrangement links TRBV7-2 to TRBJ2-7; D gene uncertain. CDR1 SGHTA and CDR2 FQGNSA come from the germline V gene. The CDR3 runs to 13 residues. Trimming pared 2 bases from V and 2 bases from J, leaving 7 bases between. The CDR3: CASSLPAAYEQYF. CDR3 nucleotide sequence: TGTGCCAGCAGCTTACCGGCAGCCTACGAGCAGTACTTC.

The chain recombines TRBV11-2 with TRBJ2-1, with no clear D. CDR1 is SGHAT and CDR2 is FQNNGV in the germline V gene. The CDR3 loop spans 14 amino acids. V was cut by 1 base and J by 3 bases, with 7 bases left in between. The CDR3 loop reads CASSLVALYNEQFF. The CDR3 DNA follows: TGTGCCAGCAGCTTAGTGGCCCTCTACAATGAGCAGTTCTTC. Full variable domain (outside the CDR3, taken from reference TRBV11-2 and TRBJ2-1): EAGVAQSPRYKIIEKRQSVAFWCNPISGHATLYWYQQILGQGPKLLIQFQNNGVVDDSQLPKDRFSAERLKGVDSTLKIQPAKLEDSAVYLCASSLVALYNEQFFGPGTRLTVL.

V gene TRBV23-1 combines with J gene TRBJ2-7; D is possibly TRBD2 (6 bases). TRBV23-1 is filed as an ORF, its function uncertain. The V end lost 4 bases, the J end lost 2 bases, and 21 bases lay between the germline ends. The CDR3 is 17 amino acids. The CDR3 DNA follows: TGCGCCAGCAGTCGCGCGGAAGAGGGACTCCTGACCTACGAGCAGTACTTC. This sequence encodes CASSRAEEGLLTYEQYF.

V is TRBV7-2 and J is TRBJ2-7; tentatively, D is TRBD2 (5 bases). The CDR3 runs 13 residues. Germline values: CDR1 SGHTA, CDR2 FQGNSA. The V gene lost 4 bases and the J gene lost 5 bases, with 12 bases spanning the gap. The CDR3 nucleotides are TGTGCCAGCAGCTCTTGGGGAGCGGACGAGCAGTACTTC. Encoded protein: CASSSWGADEQYF.

Only a few counts were recorded for this clonotype. This sequence joins TRBV19 and TRBJ2-5; 8 bases line up with TRBD2. Looked up from germline, CDR1 is LNHDA and CDR2 is SQIVND (reference sequence). Losses at the gene ends were 9 bases for V and 5 bases for J; bases not matched to a gene: 8. The length of the CDR3 is 13 residues. In DNA form, the CDR3 reads TGTGCCAGCGCAGGGACTAGAAGCGAGACCCAGTACTTC. This encodes CASAGTRSETQYF.

CDR3 nucleotides: TGTGCCAGCAGTTTACGGACGGGGGGAGGTGGCTACACCTTC. Its protein is CASSLRTGGGGYTF. V is TRBV28 and J is TRBJ1-2, with D tentatively TRBD1 (5 bases). This CDR3 is 14 amino acids long. V dropped 2 bases and J dropped 7 bases, with 14 bases sitting between them. The germline CDR1 and CDR2 sequences are MDHEN and SYDVKM.

The chain carries TRBV19 and TRBJ1-1; no reliable D call. V shed 3 bases and J shed 0 bases, with 8 bases lying between them. The V gene's germline CDR1 is LNHDA and CDR2 SQIVND (reference sequence). The length of the CDR3 is 14 residues. CDR3 in amino acids: CASSIRGMNTEAFF. CDR3 coding DNA: TGTGCCAGTAGTATCCGAGGAATGAACACTGAAGCTTTCTTT.

This clonotype was seen more than once but under ten times. The genes are TRBV5-4 and TRBJ2-5, with 8 bases lining up with TRBD2. J was trimmed by 5 bases and V by 0 bases; bases with no gene match: 6. This CDR3 has 15 amino acids. The germline gives CDR1 SGHNT, CDR2 YYREEE (reference sequence). The CDR3 DNA follows: TGTGCCAGCAGCTTGGGTCGGCGGGGGGAGGAGACCCAGTACTTC. Protein product: CASSLGRRGEETQYF.

The chain employs TRBV28 and TRBJ2-2, with 7 positions matching TRBD1. J lost 6 bases, V lost 5 bases, and 12 bases had no gene match. CDR3 length: 16 residues. Germline lookup yields CDR1 MDHEN and CDR2 SYDVKM. For the CDR3, the DNA is TGTGCCAGCAGTCTCCCTTCCGGGACAGCGGCCGGGGAGCTGTTTTTT. Its protein is CASSLPSGTAAGELFF.

The chain carries TRBV5-1 and TRBJ1-4; no firm D call. Between the trimmed V and J ends, which lost 0 bases and 7 bases, there was a span of 19 bases. The CDR3 runs to 17 residues. Germline V gene lookup returns CDR1 SGHRS and CDR2 YFSETQ. This CDR3 is CASSLGAASGHGEKLFF. The CDR3 DNA reads as TGCGCCAGCAGCTTGGGGGCAGCATCCGGGCACGGTGAAAAACTGTTTTTT.

The table lists this clonotype with a few counts. The chain recombines TRBV6-4 with TRBJ1-2; the D is unclear. CDR1 and CDR2 (germline): MRHNA, SNTAGT. The CDR3 runs to 14 residues. Trimming shortened V by 2 bases and J by 7 bases, and 14 bases separated the two germline ends. CDR3 DNA: TGTGCCAGCAGTGACGTATGGACCCAGAGTGGCTACACCTTC. It yields the protein CASSDVWTQSGYTF.